Each of the 24 T cell receptor beta chains below was sequenced from the same sample in a study of human T cells and chemical hapten exposure. Time point noted: patch test 3, about 24 weeks after DPC sensitization. This sample's treatment: therapeutic diphenylcyclopropenone sensitization with weekly scalp DPC. MiXCR, run by TCRdb on the RACE reads, gives a single entry per CDR3 protein. In the table there are some 64,000 distinct CDR3 sequences, approximately 10% of which are singletons. The starting material was whole blood, obtained in connection with sensitization to the hapten diphenylcyclopropenone (DPC). The receptors were gathered from a young woman with alopecia areata. Some clones in this sample may be carry-over from other donors' samples.

This clonotype was observed a handful of times. The chain links TRBV28 to TRBJ2-3; D gene uncertain. The CDR3 runs to 13 residues. Germline-derived CDR1 and CDR2 are MDHEN and SYDVKM. Trimming shortened V by 8 bases and J by 3 bases, and 12 bases separated the two germline ends. The CDR3 DNA follows: TGTGCCAGCCGACCCAAGTTGACAGATACGCAGTATTTT. It is translated as CASRPKLTDTQYF.

Only a few counts were recorded for this clonotype. J is TRBJ2-5 and V is TRBV28, with TRBD2 identical over 7 bases. This CDR3 region has 18 residues. Germline trimming cut 4 bases from V and 7 bases from J; bases unmatched to any gene: 21. Germline V gives CDR1 MDHEN, CDR2 SYDVKM. The CDR3 DNA sequence: TGTGCCAGCAGTTCGGTATCCCGGTTTAATGCGGGAGACGGGACCCAGTACTTC. Translated, it gives CASSSVSRFNAGDGTQYF. The full variable domain, in which reference TRBV28 and TRBJ2-5 provide the parts outside the CDR3, is DVKVTQSSRYLVKRTGEKVFLECVQDMDHENMFWYRQDPGLGLRLIYFSYDVKMKEKGDIPEGYSVSREKKERFSLILESASTNQTSMYLCASSSVSRFNAGDGTQYFGPGTRLLVL.

Ten or more counts support this clonotype. The chain has TRBV11-2 and TRBJ2-3; D unresolved. The V and J ends lost 6 bases and 2 bases respectively, with 15 bases between them. The CDR3 totals 15 residues. Germline loops: CDR1 SGHAT, CDR2 FQNNGV. The CDR3 DNA sequence: TGTGCCAGCAGTTCCTACTATGGTTCCACAGATACGCAGTATTTT. Its translation: CASSSYYGSTDTQYF. Using reference TRBV11-2 and TRBJ2-3 for the parts outside the CDR3, the full variable domain is EAGVAQSPRYKIIEKRQSVAFWCNPISGHATLYWYQQILGQGPKLLIQFQNNGVVDDSQLPKDRFSAERLKGVDSTLKIQPAKLEDSAVYLCASSSYYGSTDTQYFGPGTRLTVL.

The table lists this clonotype with a few counts. This chain joins TRBV28 and TRBJ2-7; D gene unclear. CDR1 is MDHEN and CDR2 is SYDVKM in the germline V gene. The CDR3 has 13 residues. Deletions cut 5 bases from V and 2 bases from J, with 10 bases between. CDR3 nucleotides: TGTGCCAGCAGTCCTCGGATTCCCTACGAGCAGTACTTC. Its translation: CASSPRIPYEQYF.

This clonotype was picked up a small number of times. CDR3 loop: CASSVRSSINEQFF. The CDR3 coding sequence is TGTGCCAGCAGCGTACGTTCCAGTATCAATGAGCAGTTCTTC. V and J are TRBV9 and TRBJ2-1; the D is unclear. V was trimmed by 1 base and J by 6 bases, leaving 11 bases between them. Per germline, CDR1 SGDLS and CDR2 YYNGEE. CDR3 length: 14 residues.

This clonotype was observed many times. The chain has TRBV5-5 and TRBJ2-5, with 8 bases fitting TRBD2. With 4 bases clipped from V and 5 bases from J, the junction kept 16 bases outside the gene matches. This CDR3 contains 17 residues. CDR1 is SGHKS and CDR2 is YYEKEE in the germline V gene (reference sequence). The CDR3: CASSTLLAEMKRETQYF. CDR3 DNA sequence: TGTGCCAGCAGCACCTTACTAGCGGAAATGAAACGGGAGACCCAGTACTTC.

The rearrangement uses TRBV6-1 and TRBJ1-6; TRBD1 matches 9 bases. With V trimmed by 6 bases and J by 0 bases, 9 bases remained unmatched. Germline V gene lookup returns CDR1 MNHNS and CDR2 SASEGT. The CDR3 extends over 18 amino acids. The CDR3 region has the DNA TGTGCCAGCAGCAACCGGGACAGGGCGAGCTCCTATAATTCACCCCTCCACTTT. This codes for CASSNRDRASSYNSPLHF.

This chain joins TRBV7-9 and TRBJ1-6; 7 bases are shared with TRBD1. Trimming at V came to 4 bases and at J to 10 bases, leaving 10 bases not matched to a gene. This CDR3 comprises 15 residues. Looked up from germline, CDR1 is SEHNR and CDR2 is FQNEAQ (reference sequence). The CDR3, as DNA: TGTGCCAGCAGCTCAGACAGACAGGGACGCTCACCCCTCCACTTT. It translates to CASSSDRQGRSPLHF. Filled out from reference TRBV7-9 and TRBJ1-6, the complete variable domain reads DTGVSQNPRHKITKRGQNVTFRCDPISEHNRLYWYRQTLGQGPEFLTYFQNEAQLEKSRLLSDRFSAERPKGSFSTLEIQRTEQGDSAMYLCASSSDRQGRSPLHFGNGTRLTVT.

This clonotype was detected only a few times. The chain carries TRBV2 and TRBJ2-3; 7 bases match TRBD1. Germline V gene lookup returns CDR1 SNHLY and CDR2 FYNNEI. The trim removed 5 bases at V and 4 bases at J, leaving 9 bases unmatched. CDR3 size: 15 residues. The CDR3 sequence: CASSPDRQGPDTQYF. CDR3 DNA: TGTGCCAGCAGTCCGGATAGACAGGGCCCAGATACGCAGTATTTT.

This sequence joins TRBV6-5 and TRBJ1-3; unclear D gene. The germline gives CDR1 MNHEY, CDR2 SVGAGI. Between the trimmed V and J ends, which lost 7 bases and 0 bases, there was a span of 4 bases. The length of the CDR3 is 12 residues. The CDR3 coding sequence is TGTGCCAGCACTAGCTCTGGAAACACCATATATTTT. Amino acids: CASTSSGNTIYF.

At least ten counts were recorded for this clonotype. The chain carries TRBV27 and TRBJ2-5; 8 nucleotides agree with TRBD1. CDR3 length equals 15 residues. Unmatched junction bases numbered 9, after V lost 3 bases and J lost 6 bases. Germline-derived CDR1 and CDR2 are MNHEY and SMNVEV (reference sequence). As DNA, the CDR3 is TGTGCCAGCAGTTTGAAGACAGGGGATAGAAAGACCCAGTACTTC. It encodes CASSLKTGDRKTQYF.

The gene calls are TRBV6-1 and TRBJ1-4; D gene unclear. Germline V gene lookup returns CDR1 MNHNS and CDR2 SASEGT. This CDR3 is built from 13 residues. Between the trimmed V and J ends, which lost 5 bases and 7 bases, there was a span of 11 bases. CDR3 bases: TGTGCCAGCAGTATCAGAGTAGGTGAAAAACTGTTTTTT. Translated, it gives CASSIRVGEKLFF.

The chain links TRBV11-3 to TRBJ2-7; 9 bases align to TRBD1. CDR3 length equals 15 residues. With 4 bases clipped from V and 3 bases from J, the junction kept 7 bases outside the gene matches. Germline V CDR1 and CDR2: SGHNT, YENEEA. The DNA of the CDR3 is TGTGCCAGCAGCTATGGACAGGGGTTCGGCTACGAGCAGTACTTC. Its translation: CASSYGQGFGYEQYF.

This clonotype was detected many times. This rearrangement joins TRBV5-1 to TRBJ2-7, with 9 positions matching TRBD1. Germline assignment: CDR1 SGHRS and CDR2 YFSETQ. The CDR3 sequence is 16 residues long. The trim removed 2 bases at V and 6 bases at J, leaving 12 bases unmatched. The CDR3 loop reads CASSLMPGQGFGEQYF. The CDR3 DNA is TGCGCCAGCAGCTTAATGCCGGGACAGGGATTCGGCGAGCAGTACTTC.

The V gene is TRBV6-2 or TRBV6-3, the J gene TRBJ1-1; the D gene is possibly TRBD1 (6 bases). Per the germline V gene, CDR1 is MNHEY and CDR2 is SVGEGT. The CDR3 is 15 residues long. V was cut by 6 bases and J by 0 bases, with 14 bases left in between. This CDR3 is CASSPRQVMNTEAFF. For the CDR3, the DNA is TGTGCCAGCAGCCCCAGACAGGTTATGAACACTGAAGCTTTCTTT.

V and J are TRBV27 and TRBJ1-5; perhaps TRBD1 as D (5 bases). CDR3 length equals 13 residues. Germline V gene lookup returns CDR1 MNHEY and CDR2 SMNVEV (reference sequence). V dropped 6 bases and J dropped 7 bases, with 13 bases sitting between them. The chain's CDR3 is CASSIRGGQPQHF. CDR3 in DNA: TGTGCCAGCAGCATTAGGGGCGGGCAGCCCCAGCATTTT.

This clonotype occurred a few times. The chain employs TRBV20-1 and TRBJ2-1; 7 bases align to TRBD2. V was pared by 5 bases and J by 0 bases, with 7 bases of the junction left unmatched. Germline V gene data show CDR1 as DFQATT and CDR2 as SNEGSKA (reference sequence). The CDR3 covers 15 residues. CDR3 loop: CSASPTSASYNEQFF. CDR3 nucleotide sequence: TGCAGTGCTTCACCCACTAGCGCCTCCTACAATGAGCAGTTCTTC.

This clonotype was picked up many times. The V and J genes are TRBV7-9 and TRBJ2-7, with 10 bases fitting TRBD2. V gave up 5 bases and J gave up 4 bases; unmatched junction bases: 14. This CDR3 region has 17 residues. The V gene's germline CDR1 is SEHNR and CDR2 FQNEAQ (reference sequence). The CDR3 sequence: CASSKPNPSGSGYEQYF. CDR3 bases: TGTGCCAGCAGCAAACCTAATCCTAGCGGGAGTGGTTACGAGCAGTACTTC.

This clonotype was recorded at least ten times. V gene TRBV6-6 combines with J gene TRBJ1-1, with D unresolved. There are 15 residues in the CDR3. The V and J ends lost 0 bases and 4 bases respectively, with 12 bases between them. Germline values: CDR1 MNHNY, CDR2 SVGAGI (reference sequence). CDR3 residues: CASSYSEGWTTEAFF. CDR3 bases: TGTGCCAGCAGTTACTCGGAAGGGTGGACCACTGAAGCTTTCTTT.

This clonotype was recorded many times. V gene TRBV10-3 combines with J gene TRBJ1-5; D perhaps matches TRBD1 (6 bases). The V gene's germline CDR1 is ENHRY and CDR2 SYGVKD. Trimming removed 0 bases at V and 6 bases at J, with 24 bases between. The CDR3 has 19 amino acids. This CDR3 is CAISESMWGPHGEFQPQHF. CDR3 nucleotide sequence: TGTGCCATCAGTGAGTCGATGTGGGGGCCTCATGGGGAATTTCAGCCCCAGCATTTT.

This clonotype has a handful of counts. The V call is TRBV28, the J call TRBJ2-7; D remains ambiguous. This CDR3 has 13 amino acids. Trimming removed 6 bases from V and 3 bases from J, with 12 bases in between. Germline lookup yields CDR1 MDHEN and CDR2 SYDVKM. The CDR3 DNA sequence: TGTGCCAGCAGATCGACACCCAGCTACGAGCAGTACTTC. The encoded protein is CASRSTPSYEQYF.

A few counts support this clonotype. The CDR3 reads CASGSPGIGELFF. CDR3 nucleotides: TGTGCCAGCGGGTCTCCGGGGATCGGGGAGCTGTTTTTT. This chain links TRBV28 with TRBJ2-2; possible D gene TRBD2, 5 bases. V was trimmed by 8 bases and J by 7 bases, leaving 14 bases between them. This CDR3 comprises 13 residues. The germline V gene has CDR1 MDHEN and CDR2 SYDVKM. The full variable domain, completed using reference TRBV28 and TRBJ2-2, is DVKVTQSSRYLVKRTGEKVFLECVQDMDHENMFWYRQDPGLGLRLIYFSYDVKMKEKGDIPEGYSVSREKKERFSLILESASTNQTSMYLCASGSPGIGELFFGEGSRLTVL.

The rearrangement links TRBV2 to TRBJ2-3; 7 bases agree with TRBD1. Germline loops: CDR1 SNHLY, CDR2 FYNNEI. The CDR3 extends over 13 amino acids. The trim removed 6 bases at V and 0 bases at J, leaving 0 bases unmatched. In nucleotides, the CDR3 is TGTGCCAGCAGGGGACAGAGCACAGATACGCAGTATTTT. Translated: CASRGQSTDTQYF.

Many counts were recorded for this clonotype. The CDR3 DNA is TGCGCCAGCAGAGACATCCGTAGCACAGATACGCAGTATTTT. This codes for CASRDIRSTDTQYF. The V gene is TRBV5-1, the J gene TRBJ2-3; D unclear. V lost 5 bases to trimming and J lost 0 bases, with 10 bases between them. CDR3 size: 14 residues. Germline lookup yields CDR1 SGHRS and CDR2 YFSETQ.